This T cell receptor beta chain originates from a study of CD8+CD57+ T cells in acquired aplastic anemia. General study points: CD8+ Simpson's diversity in patients was not significantly different from that in controls.

Patients chosen for sequencing had CD8+CD57+ cells that had expanded, as shown by flow cytometry. Blood sampling was performed on the patients, and none of them had received therapy by then. This clonotype was seen at least ten times. Its target is unknown. Genomic DNA acted as the template from which TCR beta VDJ combination and CDR3 sequence profiling were carried out. TCRdb re-called the reads through MiXCR, storing one row per CDR3 protein. The table has roughly 220,000 distinct CDR3 sequences, 65% seen once. The sequencing input was sorted CD4+, CD8+, or CD8+CD57+ T cells (not recorded which) from PBMCs. The clonotype comes from a human donor with aplastic anemia.

DNA of the CDR3: TGTGCCAGCAGCTCGACAGGGTTTAGAGCAGATACGCAGTATTTT. It translates to CASSSTGFRADTQYF. J is TRBJ2-3 and V is TRBV7-3; TRBD1 agrees at 7 bases. Per germline, CDR1 SGHTA and CDR2 FQGTGA. Trimming at V came to 4 bases and at J to 4 bases, leaving 8 bases not matched to a gene. The CDR3 loop spans 15 amino acids.